This T cell receptor (beta chain) was documented in a study of blood T cell repertoires in COVID-19. Study as a whole: Material from acute and convalescent COVID-19 was sourced from the United States, Italy and Spain. From T cells, B-cell-depleted T cells, or PBMCs came the material, which was cDNA or gDNA.

Trimming stripped 4 bases from V and 0 bases from J, with 18 bases between. The CDR3 has 17 residues. Germline V CDR1 and CDR2: SGHRS, YFSETQ. The method was immunoSEQ multiplex PCR; TCRdb's version includes in-frame clones alone and lacks a portion of them. The table has roughly 98,000 clones, 85% seen once. Sample: peripheral blood. The V call is TRBV5-1, the J call TRBJ2-3; D perhaps matches TRBD2 (6 bases). This receptor was identified in a woman aged 70 to 79 with active or convalescent COVID-19. The CDR3 region is CASSQDPIAESTDTQYF. Here the CDR3 DNA reads TGCGCCAGCAGCCAGGACCCAATAGCGGAGAGCACAGATACGCAGTATTTT. Together with reference TRBV5-1 and TRBJ2-3, the CDR3 gives the full variable domain: KAGVTQTPRYLIKTRGQQVTLSCSPISGHRSVSWYQQTPGQGLQFLFEYFSETQRNKGNFPGRFSGRQFSNSRSEMNVSTLELGDSALYLCASSQDPIAESTDTQYFGPGTRLTVL.